Below are 9 T cell receptor beta chains sequenced from a single sample in a study of control samples from healthy donors and cancer patients (TCRdb year 2020). Library generation was performed with the immunoSEQ multiplex PCR assay. The table comes from immuneACCESS by way of TCRdb, which keeps in-frame sequences with V and J called. Part of the clones is missing from these tables; in studies checked, under half for an unresolved V gene and the rest for unknown reasons. In this sample the table shows some 150,000 clones, 80% to 95% of which occur a single time. Under 4% of the sample lies in the top ten. Input material: blood. The receptors were sampled from a man younger than 45 in good health.

V is TRBV18 and J is TRBJ2-7; D unresolved. CDR1 is KGHSH and CDR2 is LQKENI in the germline V gene. Trimming stripped 3 bases from V and 4 bases from J, with 10 bases between. There are 13 residues in the CDR3. The CDR3 reads CASSPQARYEQYF. In DNA form, the CDR3 reads TGTGCCAGCTCACCTCAAGCCCGTTACGAGCAGTACTTC.

The gene calls are TRBV27 and TRBJ2-5, with D maybe TRBD1 (6 bases). V was cut by 2 bases and J by 0 bases, with 13 bases left in between. The CDR3 length is 16 residues. CDR1 and CDR2 (germline): MNHEY, SMNVEV (reference sequence). For the CDR3, the DNA is TGTGCCAGCAGTTTACGAGGGACACCGTACCAAGAGACCCAGTACTTC. Translation: CASSLRGTPYQETQYF.

The rearrangement joins TRBV19 to TRBJ1-6; D is possibly TRBD1 (5 bases). Trimming shortened V by 7 bases and J by 7 bases, and 14 bases separated the two germline ends. The germline V gene encodes CDR1 LNHDA and CDR2 SQIVND (reference sequence). CDR3 length: 14 residues. The CDR3 region is CASTGSQGNSPLHF. The CDR3 coding sequence is TGTGCCAGTACGGGGAGTCAGGGAAATTCACCCCTCCACTTT.

The chain is built from TRBV6-5 and TRBJ1-2; 9 bases are shared with TRBD1. Germline values: CDR1 MNHEY, CDR2 SVGAGI. The CDR3 spans 15 residues. V was clipped by 6 bases and J by 3 bases; unmatched bases: 8. For the CDR3, the DNA is TGTGCCAGCAGGACCCCGGGACAGGGTCACTATGGCTACACCTTC. This encodes CASRTPGQGHYGYTF.

This clone has more than one count but fewer than ten. This chain links TRBV14 with TRBJ1-5; TRBD1 agrees at 8 bases. Germline values: CDR1 SGHDN, CDR2 FVKESK. After removal of 5 bases from V and 0 bases from J, the junction contained 3 bases not matched to a gene. The CDR3 runs to 15 residues. The CDR3 reads CASSEGQGSNQPQHF. CDR3 coding DNA: TGTGCCAGCAGCGAAGGACAGGGTAGCAATCAGCCCCAGCATTTT.

The genes are TRBV30 and TRBJ1-2; 7 bases match TRBD1. This CDR3 comprises 14 residues. Per the germline V gene, CDR1 is GTSNPN and CDR2 is SVGIG (reference sequence). After removal of 2 bases from V and 6 bases from J, the junction contained 9 bases not matched to a gene. The CDR3 is CAWSHTGAIDGYTF. In DNA, the CDR3 is TGTGCCTGGAGTCATACAGGGGCTATCGATGGCTACACCTTC.

The chain is built from TRBV5-4 and TRBJ2-1; D is unclear. Trimming left V 1 base short and J 0 bases short, with 8 bases between. Germline V gene data show CDR1 as SGHNT and CDR2 as YYREEE (reference sequence). This CDR3 contains 15 residues. As DNA, the CDR3 is TGTGCCAGCAGCTTGACTGGCGACTCCTACAATGAGCAGTTCTTC. It translates to CASSLTGDSYNEQFF.

This clone was detected once. The chain couples TRBV9 to TRBJ2-5; 7 bases align to TRBD1. CDR1 and CDR2 from the germline V gene are SGDLS and YYNGEE. The trim removed 3 bases at V and 5 bases at J, leaving 10 bases unmatched. This CDR3 comprises 15 residues. The DNA for the CDR3 is TGTGCCAGCAGCGCGACAGGGACCCGGAGCGAGACCCAGTACTTC. Its protein is CASSATGTRSETQYF.

V usage is TRBV6-1 and J usage is TRBJ2-7; no reliable D call. Per germline, CDR1 MNHNS and CDR2 SASEGT. The CDR3 covers 12 residues. V was pared by 3 bases and J by 6 bases, with 9 bases between. DNA for the CDR3: TGTGCCAGCAGTGATGTGGGCGGCGAGCAGTACTTC. It encodes CASSDVGGEQYF.